The entry below gives a single T cell receptor beta chain sequence along with its context. Its specificity is not known. This record comes from a study of CD8 T cells in Susac syndrome. The overall study: Patients with Susac syndrome were therapy-naive, on corticosteroids, or on intravenous immunoglobulin alone at blood draw.

Whole-study results and caveats: The CD4+ T cell repertoires in Susac syndrome did not show any clonal expansion.

cDNA came from roughly 0.53 to 1 ug RNA primed by random hexamers. A multiplex approach, immunoSEQ multiplex PCR, amplified TCR beta CDR3 across 54 Vbeta and 13 Jbeta. MiXCR, run by TCRdb on the immunoSEQ multiplex PCR reads, gives a single entry per CDR3 protein. The sample holds 150,000 to 200,000 distinct CDR3 sequences, approximately 96% seen once. The CD8+ and CD4+ T cells were negatively isolated, with the TEMRA cells enriched by FACS. The CDR3 runs 14 residues. Germline CDR1 reads MGHRA; CDR2 reads YSYEKL. The germline V and J ends were trimmed by 1 base and 2 bases, with 8 bases remaining between them.

The receptor was isolated from a human donor with Susac syndrome. The sequencing input was CD4+ T cells from PBMCs. The chain combines TRBV4-1 with TRBJ2-5; tentatively, D is TRBD1 (6 bases). The CDR3 reads CASSQGTDQETQYF. Written as DNA, the CDR3 is TGCGCCAGCAGCCAAGGGACAGATCAAGAGACCCAGTACTTC.